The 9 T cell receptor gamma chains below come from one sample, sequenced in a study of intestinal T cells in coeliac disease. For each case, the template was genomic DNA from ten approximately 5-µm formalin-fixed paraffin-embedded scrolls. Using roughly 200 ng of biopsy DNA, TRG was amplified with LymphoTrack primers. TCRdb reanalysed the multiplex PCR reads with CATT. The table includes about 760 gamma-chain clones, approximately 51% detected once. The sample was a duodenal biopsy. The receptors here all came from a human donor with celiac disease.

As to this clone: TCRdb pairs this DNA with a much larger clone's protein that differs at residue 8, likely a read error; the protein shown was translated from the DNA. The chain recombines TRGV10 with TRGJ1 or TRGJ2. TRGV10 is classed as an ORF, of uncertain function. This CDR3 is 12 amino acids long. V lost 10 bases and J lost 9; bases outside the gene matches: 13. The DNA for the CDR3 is TGTGCTGCGTACCTCAGGTTCAGTAAGAAACTCTTT. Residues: CAAYLRFSKKLF.

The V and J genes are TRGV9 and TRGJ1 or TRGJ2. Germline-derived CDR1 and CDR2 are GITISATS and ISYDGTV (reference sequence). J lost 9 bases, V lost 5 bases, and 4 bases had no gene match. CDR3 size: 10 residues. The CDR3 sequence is CALWVRKKLF. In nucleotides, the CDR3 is TGTGCCTTGTGGGTCCGTAAGAAACTCTTT.

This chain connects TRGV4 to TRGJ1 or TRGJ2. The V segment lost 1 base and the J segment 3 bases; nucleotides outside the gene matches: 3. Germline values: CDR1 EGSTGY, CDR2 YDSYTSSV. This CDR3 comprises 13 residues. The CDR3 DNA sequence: TGTGCCACCTGGGATGGAATTTATTATAAGAAACTCTTT. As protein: CATWDGIYYKKLF.

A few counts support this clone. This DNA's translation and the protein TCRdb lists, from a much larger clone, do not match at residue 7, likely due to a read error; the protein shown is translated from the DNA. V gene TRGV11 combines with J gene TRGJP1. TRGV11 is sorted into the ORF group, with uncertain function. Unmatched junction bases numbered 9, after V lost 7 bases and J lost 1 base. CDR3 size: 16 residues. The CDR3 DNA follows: TGTGCCTGCTGGATACCCCCCCCTACCACTGGTTGGTTCAAGATATTT. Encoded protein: CACWIPPPTTGWFKIF.

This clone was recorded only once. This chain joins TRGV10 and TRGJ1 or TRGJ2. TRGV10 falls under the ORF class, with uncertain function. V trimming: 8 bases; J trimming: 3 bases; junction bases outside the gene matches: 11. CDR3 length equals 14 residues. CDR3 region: CAAWGSHFYYKKLF. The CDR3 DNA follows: TGTGCTGCGTGGGGATCCCATTTTTATTATAAGAAACTCTTT.

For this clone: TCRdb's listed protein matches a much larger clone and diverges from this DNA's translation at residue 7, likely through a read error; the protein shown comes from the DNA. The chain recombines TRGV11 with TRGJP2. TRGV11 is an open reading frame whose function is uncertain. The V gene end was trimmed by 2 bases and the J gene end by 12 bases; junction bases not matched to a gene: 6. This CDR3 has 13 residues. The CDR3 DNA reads TGTGCCTGCTGGATTAGGCGCGGGAGGATCAAGACGTTT. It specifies CACWIRRGRIKTF.

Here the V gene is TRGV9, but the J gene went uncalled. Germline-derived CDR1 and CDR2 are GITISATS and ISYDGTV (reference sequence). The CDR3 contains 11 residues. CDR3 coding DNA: TGTGCCTTGTGGGAGGTAATTGATCCGACGTTT. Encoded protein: CALWEVIDPTF.

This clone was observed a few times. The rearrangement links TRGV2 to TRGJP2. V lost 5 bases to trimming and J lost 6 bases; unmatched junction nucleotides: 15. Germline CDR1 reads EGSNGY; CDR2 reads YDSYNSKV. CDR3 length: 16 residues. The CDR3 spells CATWGDRGVGDWIKTF. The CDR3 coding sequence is TGTGCCACCTGGGGGGATAGAGGCGTAGGTGATTGGATCAAGACGTTT.

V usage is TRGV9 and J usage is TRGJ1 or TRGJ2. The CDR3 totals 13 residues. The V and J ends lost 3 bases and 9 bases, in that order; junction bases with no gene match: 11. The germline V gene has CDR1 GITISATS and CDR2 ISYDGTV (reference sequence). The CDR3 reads CALWENRRGKKLF. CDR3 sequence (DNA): TGTGCCTTGTGGGAGAACCGGAGGGGTAAGAAACTCTTT.